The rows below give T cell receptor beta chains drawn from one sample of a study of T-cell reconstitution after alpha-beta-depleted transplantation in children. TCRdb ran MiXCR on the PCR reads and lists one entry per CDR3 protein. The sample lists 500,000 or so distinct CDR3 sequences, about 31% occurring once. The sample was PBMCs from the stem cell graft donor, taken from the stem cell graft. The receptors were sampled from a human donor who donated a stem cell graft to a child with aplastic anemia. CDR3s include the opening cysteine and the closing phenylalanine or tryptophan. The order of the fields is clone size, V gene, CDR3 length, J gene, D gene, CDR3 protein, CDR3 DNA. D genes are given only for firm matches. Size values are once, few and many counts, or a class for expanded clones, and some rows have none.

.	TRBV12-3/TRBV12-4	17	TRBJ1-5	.	CASSWRGSLFSNQPQHF	TGTGCCAGCAGTTGGCGGGGCTCCTTGTTTAGCAATCAGCCCCAGCATTTT
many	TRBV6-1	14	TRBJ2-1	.	CASSRSGSYNEQFF	TGTGCCAGCAGCCGTAGCGGATCCTACAATGAGCAGTTCTTC
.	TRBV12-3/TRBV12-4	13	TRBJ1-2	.	CASTHGVNYGYTF	TGTGCCAGCACCCACGGGGTCAATTATGGCTACACCTTC
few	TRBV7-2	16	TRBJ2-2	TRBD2	CASSLRLAGTSGELFF	TGTGCCAGCAGCCTTAGACTAGCGGGAACATCGGGGGAGCTGTTTTTT
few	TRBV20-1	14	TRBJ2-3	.	CSAKRQESTDTQYF	TGCAGTGCTAAACGACAGGAGAGCACAGATACGCAGTATTTT
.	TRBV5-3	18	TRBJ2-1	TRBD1	CASSVGTGGLPTYNEQFF	TGTGCCAGCAGCGTCGGGACAGGGGGACTACCGACCTACAATGAGCAGTTCTTC
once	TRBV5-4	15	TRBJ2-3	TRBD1	CASIPGQPRTDTQYF	TGTGCCAGCATCCCGGGACAGCCACGCACAGATACGCAGTATTTT
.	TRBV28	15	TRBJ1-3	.	CASSSAAAGANTIYF	TGTGCCAGCAGTTCGGCCGCCGCGGGGGCGAACACCATATATTTT
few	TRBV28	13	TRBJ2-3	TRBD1	CASRATGIDTQYF	TGTGCCAGCAGGGCGACAGGGATTGATACGCAGTATTTT
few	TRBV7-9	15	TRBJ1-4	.	CASSLDGAFNEKLFF	TGTGCCAGCAGCCTCGACGGGGCCTTTAATGAAAAACTGTTTTTT
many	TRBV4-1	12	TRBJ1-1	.	CASSLGTDEAFF	TGCGCCAGCAGCCTCGGGACGGATGAAGCTTTCTTT
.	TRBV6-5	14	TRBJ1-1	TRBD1	CASSYGTGGTEAFF	TGTGCCAGCAGTTACGGGACAGGGGGCACTGAAGCTTTCTTT
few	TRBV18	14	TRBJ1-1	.	CASSTQQGNTEAFF	TGTGCCAGCTCAACACAACAGGGGAACACTGAAGCTTTCTTT